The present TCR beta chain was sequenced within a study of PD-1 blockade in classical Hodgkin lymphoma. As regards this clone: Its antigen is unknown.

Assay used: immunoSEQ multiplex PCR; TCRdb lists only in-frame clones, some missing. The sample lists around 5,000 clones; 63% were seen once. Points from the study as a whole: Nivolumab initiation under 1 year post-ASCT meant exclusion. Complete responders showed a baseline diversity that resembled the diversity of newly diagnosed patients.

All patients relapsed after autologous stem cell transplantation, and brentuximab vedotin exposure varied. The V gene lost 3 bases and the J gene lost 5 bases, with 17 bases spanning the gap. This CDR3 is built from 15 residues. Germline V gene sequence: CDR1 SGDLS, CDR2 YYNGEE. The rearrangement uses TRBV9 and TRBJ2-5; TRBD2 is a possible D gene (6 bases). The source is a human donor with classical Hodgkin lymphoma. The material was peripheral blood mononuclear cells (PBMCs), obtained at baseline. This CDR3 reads CASSDGGAVGETQYF. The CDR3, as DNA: TGTGCCAGCAGCGATGGAGGGGCGGTTGGGGAGACCCAGTACTTC.